A single sample is the source of the 9 T cell receptor beta chains below, sequenced in a study of T cell responses to AZD1222 COVID-19 vaccine. Using immunoSEQ multiplex PCR, the repertoire was profiled, and TCRdb retains in-frame clones only, with some absent. The profile shows under 130,000 clones, about 85% of them singletons. Sequencing was performed on peripheral blood, taken 28 days after the second AZD1222 dose. The receptors stem from an adult who received the AZD1222 COVID-19 vaccine.

The chain joins TRBV30 to TRBJ1-1, with 7 bases fitting TRBD1. With V trimmed by 1 base and J by 3 bases, 5 bases remained unmatched. Germline V gene data show CDR1 as GTSNPN and CDR2 as SVGIG (reference sequence). The CDR3 has 14 amino acids. The CDR3 region is CAWSGAGGYTEAFF. The CDR3 DNA reads as TGTGCCTGGAGTGGGGCAGGGGGGTACACTGAAGCTTTCTTT.

J is TRBJ2-2 and V is TRBV3-1 (or the pseudogene TRBV3-2); TRBD2 agrees at 7 bases. V lost 3 bases, J lost 4 bases, and 2 bases stayed unmatched. Germline CDR1 LGHDT, CDR2 YNNKEL (reference sequence). The CDR3 runs to 14 residues. The CDR3 spells CASSQGTITGELFF. CDR3 nucleotide sequence: TGTGCCAGCAGCCAGGGGACTATCACCGGGGAGCTGTTTTTT.

The chain recombines TRBV2 with TRBJ1-4; 10 bases agree with TRBD1. This CDR3 spans 16 amino acids. Unmatched junction bases numbered 5, after V lost 2 bases and J lost 5 bases. Germline V CDR1 and CDR2: SNHLY, FYNNEI. DNA of the CDR3: TGTGCCAGCAGTGAACGGGGGGGACAGGGGAATGAAAAACTGTTTTTT. It specifies CASSERGGQGNEKLFF.

The rearrangement joins TRBV7-9 to TRBJ2-7; D may correspond to TRBD1 or TRBD2 (6 bases each). Germline CDR1 and CDR2: SEHNR and FQNEAQ (reference sequence). The CDR3 sequence is 15 residues long. Trimming removed 6 bases at V and 5 bases at J, with 20 bases between. For the CDR3, the DNA is TGTGCCAGCAGGCCTACAGGAGGGGACATCGACGAGCAGTACTTC. This codes for CASRPTGGDIDEQYF. Using reference TRBV7-9 and TRBJ2-7 for the parts outside the CDR3, the full variable domain is DTGVSQNPRHKITKRGQNVTFRCDPISEHNRLYWYRQTLGQGPEFLTYFQNEAQLEKSRLLSDRFSAERPKGSFSTLEIQRTEQGDSAMYLCASRPTGGDIDEQYFGPGTRLTVT.

The J gene is TRBJ2-7, the V gene TRBV6-5; D may be TRBD1 or TRBD2 (5 bases each). The CDR3 sequence is 13 residues long. Germline CDR1 and CDR2: MNHEY and SVGAGI. Trimming removed 5 bases at V and 2 bases at J, with 10 bases between. The CDR3 nucleotides read TGTGCCAGCAGTCGGGACGGGCCCTACGAGCAGTACTTC. As protein: CASSRDGPYEQYF.

V gene TRBV4-1 combines with J gene TRBJ1-1; D gene unclear. The germline V gene encodes CDR1 MGHRA and CDR2 YSYEKL. This CDR3 region has 16 residues. The V end lost 1 base, the J end lost 5 bases, and 17 bases lay between the germline ends. The DNA for the CDR3 is TGCGCCAGCAGCCAAGTAGGTATGGCCAGAAGGACTGAAGCTTTCTTT. Encoded protein: CASSQVGMARRTEAFF.

The rearrangement uses TRBV7-9 and TRBJ1-3; D is ambiguous. V gave up 1 base and J gave up 4 bases, with 5 bases separating them. Germline V lookup: CDR1 SEHNR, CDR2 FQNEAQ (reference sequence). The CDR3 consists of 13 residues. CDR3 in DNA: TGTGCCAGCAGCTTAGAGGGAGGAAACACCATATATTTT. It yields the protein CASSLEGGNTIYF.

The chain employs TRBV28 and TRBJ1-4; 8 bases are shared with TRBD1. After removal of 6 bases from V and 8 bases from J, the junction contained 8 bases not matched to a gene. Germline loops: CDR1 MDHEN, CDR2 SYDVKM. The CDR3 contains 14 residues. The CDR3 sequence is CASSKQGAPEKLFF. The CDR3 DNA follows: TGTGCCAGCAGCAAGCAGGGGGCGCCGGAAAAACTGTTTTTT. Together with reference TRBV28 and TRBJ1-4, the CDR3 gives the full variable domain: DVKVTQSSRYLVKRTGEKVFLECVQDMDHENMFWYRQDPGLGLRLIYFSYDVKMKEKGDIPEGYSVSREKKERFSLILESASTNQTSMYLCASSKQGAPEKLFFGSGTQLSVL.

This clone was counted a few times. The rearrangement uses TRBV5-6 and TRBJ1-6, with D maybe TRBD1 (6 bases). The V gene's germline CDR1 is SGHDT and CDR2 YYEEEE. V lost 3 bases and J 4 bases, leaving 14 bases between the germline ends. The CDR3 length is 16 residues. The CDR3 DNA reads TGTGCCAGCAGCTGGGGGCGGGGAACTTATAATTCACCCCTCCACTTT. It translates to CASSWGRGTYNSPLHF. The whole variable domain, remainder taken from reference TRBV5-6 and TRBJ1-6, is DAGVTQSPTHLIKTRGQQVTLRCSPKSGHDTVSWYQQALGQGPQFIFQYYEEEERQRGNFPDRFSGHQFPNYSSELNVNALLLGDSALYLCASSWGRGTYNSPLHFGNGTRLTVT.